This T cell receptor beta chain came from a study of cytomegalovirus exposure and HLA in healthy donors. Study-level findings and limits: One cluster of highly shared sequence variants probably arose as a sequencing artifact. Researchers catalogued approximately 170 TCR beta chains as cytomegalovirus-associated. A later analysis found TCR association rates differed by HLA locus, highest for DRB1 and lowest for HLA-C.

Germline CDR1 and CDR2: GTSNPN and SVGIG (reference sequence). The CDR3 is made up of 14 amino acids. V was clipped by 0 bases and J by 9 bases; unmatched bases: 8. Both 60 Vbeta primers and 13 Jbeta primers went into the PCR. Data came from immunoSEQ multiplex PCR; TCRdb stores just in-frame clones and leaves some out. The table lists 200,000 to 250,000 clones, about 83% of them singletons. This clone has more than one count but fewer than ten. Antigen specificity is unknown. This rearrangement joins TRBV30 to TRBJ2-5; 9 bases agree with TRBD2. The sequence derives from a woman aged 50 to 60 in good health and CMV-seropositive. Source material: PBMCs. The CDR3 spells CAWSVLSGGFSQYF. CDR3 coding DNA: TGTGCCTGGAGTGTACTTAGCGGGGGATTTTCCCAGTACTTC.